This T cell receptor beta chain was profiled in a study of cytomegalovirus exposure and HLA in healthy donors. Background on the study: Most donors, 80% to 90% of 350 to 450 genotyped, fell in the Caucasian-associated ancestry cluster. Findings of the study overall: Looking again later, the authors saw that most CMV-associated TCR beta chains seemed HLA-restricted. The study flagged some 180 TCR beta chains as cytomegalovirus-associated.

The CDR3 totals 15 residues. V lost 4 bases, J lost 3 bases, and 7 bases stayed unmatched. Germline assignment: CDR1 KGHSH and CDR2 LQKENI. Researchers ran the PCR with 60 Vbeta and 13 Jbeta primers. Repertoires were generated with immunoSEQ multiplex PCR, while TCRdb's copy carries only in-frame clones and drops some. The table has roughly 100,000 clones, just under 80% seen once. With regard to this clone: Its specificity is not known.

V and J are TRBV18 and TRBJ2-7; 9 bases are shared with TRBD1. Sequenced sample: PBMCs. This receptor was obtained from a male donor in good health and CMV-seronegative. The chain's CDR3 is CASSQLTGGFYEQYF. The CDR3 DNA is TGTGCCAGCTCACAACTGACAGGGGGATTCTACGAGCAGTACTTC.